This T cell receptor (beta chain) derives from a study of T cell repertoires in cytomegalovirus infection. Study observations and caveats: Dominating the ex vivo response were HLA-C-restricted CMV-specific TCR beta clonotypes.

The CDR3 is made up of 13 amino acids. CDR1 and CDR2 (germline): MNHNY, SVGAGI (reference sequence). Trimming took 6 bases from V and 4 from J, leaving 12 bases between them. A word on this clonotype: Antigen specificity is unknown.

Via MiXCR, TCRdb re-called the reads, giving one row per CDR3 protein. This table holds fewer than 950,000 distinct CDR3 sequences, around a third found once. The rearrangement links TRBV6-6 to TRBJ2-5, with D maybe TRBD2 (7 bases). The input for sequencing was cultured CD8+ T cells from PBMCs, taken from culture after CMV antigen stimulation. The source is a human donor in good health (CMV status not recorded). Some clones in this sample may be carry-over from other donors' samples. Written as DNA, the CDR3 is TGTGCCAGCAGGGGGGGGGCTGCAGAGACCCAGTACTTC. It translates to CASRGGAAETQYF.